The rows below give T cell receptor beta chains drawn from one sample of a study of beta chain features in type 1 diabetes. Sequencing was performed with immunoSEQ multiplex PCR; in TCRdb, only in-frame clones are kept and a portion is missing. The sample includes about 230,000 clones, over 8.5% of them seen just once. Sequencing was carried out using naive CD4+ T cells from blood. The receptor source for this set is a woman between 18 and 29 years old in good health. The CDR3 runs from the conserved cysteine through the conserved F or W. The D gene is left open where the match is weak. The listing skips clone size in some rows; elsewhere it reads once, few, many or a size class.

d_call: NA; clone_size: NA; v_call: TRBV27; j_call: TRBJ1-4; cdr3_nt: TGTGCCAGCAGTTCGCGAGAAAATGAAAAACTGTTTTTT; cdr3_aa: CASSSRENEKLFF
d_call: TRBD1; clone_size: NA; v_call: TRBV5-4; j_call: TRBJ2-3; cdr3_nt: TGTGCCAGCAGCTTGGTGGGCCGGGACAGGGGGGCAGATACGCAGTATTTT; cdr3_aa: CASSLVGRDRGADTQYF
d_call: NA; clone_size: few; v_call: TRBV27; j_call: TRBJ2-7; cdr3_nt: TGTGCCAGCATCGGACAGACCTACGAGCAGTACTTC; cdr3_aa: CASIGQTYEQYF
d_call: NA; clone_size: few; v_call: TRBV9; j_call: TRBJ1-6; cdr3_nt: TGTGCCAGCAGCGTAGAGACAGGCTATAATTCACCCCTCCACTTT; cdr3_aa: CASSVETGYNSPLHF
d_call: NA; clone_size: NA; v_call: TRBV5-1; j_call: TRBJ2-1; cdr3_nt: TGCGCCAGCAGCAAAGAGAGACTGGGTGAGCAGTTCTTC; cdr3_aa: CASSKERLGEQFF
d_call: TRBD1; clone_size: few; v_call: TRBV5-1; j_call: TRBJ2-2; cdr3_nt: TGCGCCAGCAGCTCGGCGGGACAGGGCACCGGGGAGCTGTTTTTT; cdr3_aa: CASSSAGQGTGELFF
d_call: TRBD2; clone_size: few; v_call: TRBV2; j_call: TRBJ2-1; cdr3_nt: TGTGCCAGCACCCAGTATCGCGGGAGCGGCAATGAGCAGTTCTTC; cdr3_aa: CASTQYRGSGNEQFF
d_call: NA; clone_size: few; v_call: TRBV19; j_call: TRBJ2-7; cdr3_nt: TGTGCCAGTAGTTCGCTAGGCTACGAGCAGTACTTC; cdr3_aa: CASSSLGYEQYF
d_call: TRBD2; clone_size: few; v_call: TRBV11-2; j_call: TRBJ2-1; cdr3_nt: TGTGCCAGCAGGGCCTCGGGACTAGCGAGTCAGCAGTTCTTC; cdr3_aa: CASRASGLASQQFF
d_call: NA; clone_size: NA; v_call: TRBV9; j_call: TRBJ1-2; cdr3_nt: TGTGCCAGCAGCGAGGGGATTTCCGGGATCGGGGGCTATGGCTACACCTTC; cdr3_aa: CASSEGISGIGGYGYTF
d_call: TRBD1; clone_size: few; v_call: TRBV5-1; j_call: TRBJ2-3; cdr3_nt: TGCGCCAGCAGCTTGGCGAGGGGGCTTGTCCACTCAGATACGCAGTATTTT; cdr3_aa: CASSLARGLVHSDTQYF
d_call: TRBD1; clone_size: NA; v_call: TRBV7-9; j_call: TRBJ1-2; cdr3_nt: TGTGCCAGCAGCCCTTCAGGGACAGACCTTAACTATGGCTACACCTTC; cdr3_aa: CASSPSGTDLNYGYTF
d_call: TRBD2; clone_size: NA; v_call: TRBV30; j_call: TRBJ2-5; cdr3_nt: TGTGCCTGGAGAGTGGCTAGCGGGAGCAAGACCCAGTACTTC; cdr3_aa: CAWRVASGSKTQYF
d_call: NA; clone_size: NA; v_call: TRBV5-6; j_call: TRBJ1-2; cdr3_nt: TGTGCCAGCAGCTTGGACGTGACAGCTAACTATGGCTACACCTTC; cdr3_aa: CASSLDVTANYGYTF
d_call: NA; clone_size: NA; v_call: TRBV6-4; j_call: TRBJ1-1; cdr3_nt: TGTGCCAGCAGCGCGACAGTGAACACTGAAGCTTTCTTT; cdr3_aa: CASSATVNTEAFF
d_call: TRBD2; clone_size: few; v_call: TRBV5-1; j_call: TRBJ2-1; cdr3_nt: TGCGCCAGCAGCCAGACTAGCGGGGGCTCCTACAATGAGCAGTTCTTC; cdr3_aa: CASSQTSGGSYNEQFF
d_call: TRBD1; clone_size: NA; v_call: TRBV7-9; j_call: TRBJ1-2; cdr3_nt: TGTGCCAGCAGCTCCACAGGGGCAGCTAGCTATGGCTACACCTTC; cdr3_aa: CASSSTGAASYGYTF
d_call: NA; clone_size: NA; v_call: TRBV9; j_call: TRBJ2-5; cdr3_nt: TGTGCCAGCAGCAGGGGTTCGGAGGAGACCCAGTACTTC; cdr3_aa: CASSRGSEETQYF
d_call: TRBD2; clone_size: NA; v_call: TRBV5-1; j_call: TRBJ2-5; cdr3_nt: TGCGCCAGCAGCTTAAGGACTAGCGGGAACCAAGAGACCCAGTACTTC; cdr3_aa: CASSLRTSGNQETQYF
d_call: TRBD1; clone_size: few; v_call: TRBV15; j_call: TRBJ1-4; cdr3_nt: TGTGCCACCAGCAGAGATATTGGGCAGGGGGCCCGGAAAGATGAAAAACTGTTTTTT; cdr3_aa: CATSRDIGQGARKDEKLFF
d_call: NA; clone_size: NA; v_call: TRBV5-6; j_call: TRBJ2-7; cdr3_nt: TGTGCCAGCAGTTCCTCTTTCCAGGCACGCTCCTACGAGCAGTACTTC; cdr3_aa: CASSSSFQARSYEQYF
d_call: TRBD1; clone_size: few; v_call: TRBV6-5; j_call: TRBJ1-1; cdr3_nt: TGTGCCAGCAGCCTCCCGGGACAGGCGGCTTTCTTT; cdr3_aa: CASSLPGQAAFF
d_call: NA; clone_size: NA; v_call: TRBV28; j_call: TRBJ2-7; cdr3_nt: TGTGCCAGCAGTTTATTGGGGCCATACGAGCAGTACTTC; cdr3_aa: CASSLLGPYEQYF
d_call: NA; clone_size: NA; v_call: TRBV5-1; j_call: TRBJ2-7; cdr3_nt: TGCGCCAGCAGGAGGGTGGCAGGGGAGTGGAGGCAGTACTTC; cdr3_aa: CASRRVAGEWRQYF
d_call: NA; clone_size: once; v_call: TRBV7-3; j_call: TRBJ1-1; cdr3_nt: TGTGCCAGCAGCGTAGACAGCAGGGTCACTGAAGCTTTCTTT; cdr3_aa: CASSVDSRVTEAFF
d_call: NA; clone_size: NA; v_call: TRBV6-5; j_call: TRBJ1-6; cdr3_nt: TGTGCGCCGTACAGGGATGCCCATAATTCACCCCTCCACTTT; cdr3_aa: CAPYRDAHNSPLHF
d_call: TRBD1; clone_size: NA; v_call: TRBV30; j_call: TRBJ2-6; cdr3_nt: TGTGCCTGGAGTGTACCGGGACAGGGGAATTCTGGGGCCAACGTCCTGACTTTC; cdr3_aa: CAWSVPGQGNSGANVLTF